Detailed here is one T cell receptor (beta chain). Method: immunoSEQ multiplex PCR; TCRdb's copy keeps in-frame clones and lacks some. The sample comprises about 130,000 clones, nearly 90% of which are singletons, and about 3.4% rests with the top ten. These data come from a study of control samples from healthy donors and cancer patients. Germline CDR1 reads SGHAT; CDR2 reads FQNNGV. V lost 5 bases, J lost 3 bases, and 14 bases lay in between. The CDR3 is 14 residues long. This sequence originates from a man aged 50 to 60 in good health. Specimen: blood. This chain links TRBV11-2 with TRBJ2-7; maybe TRBD2 (7 bases). The DNA for the CDR3 is TGTGCCAGCAGCCTTCAAAGGGGGGGCTACGAGCAGTACTTC. As protein: CASSLQRGGYEQYF.